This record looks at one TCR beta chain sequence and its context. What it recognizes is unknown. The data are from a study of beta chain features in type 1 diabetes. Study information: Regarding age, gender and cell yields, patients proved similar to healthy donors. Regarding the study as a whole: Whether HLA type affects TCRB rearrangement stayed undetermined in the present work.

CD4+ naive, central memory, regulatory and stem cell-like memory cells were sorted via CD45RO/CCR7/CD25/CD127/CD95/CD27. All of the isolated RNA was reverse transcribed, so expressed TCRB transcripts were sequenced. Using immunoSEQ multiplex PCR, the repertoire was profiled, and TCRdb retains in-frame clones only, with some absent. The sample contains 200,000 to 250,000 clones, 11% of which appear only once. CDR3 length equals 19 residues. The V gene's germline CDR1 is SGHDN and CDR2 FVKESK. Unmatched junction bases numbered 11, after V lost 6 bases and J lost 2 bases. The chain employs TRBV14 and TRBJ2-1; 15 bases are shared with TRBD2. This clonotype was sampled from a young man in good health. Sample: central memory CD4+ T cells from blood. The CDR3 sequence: CASRSSGTSGRIAYNEQFF. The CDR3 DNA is TGTGCCAGCAGAAGCTCCGGGACTAGCGGGAGGATCGCCTACAATGAGCAGTTCTTC.